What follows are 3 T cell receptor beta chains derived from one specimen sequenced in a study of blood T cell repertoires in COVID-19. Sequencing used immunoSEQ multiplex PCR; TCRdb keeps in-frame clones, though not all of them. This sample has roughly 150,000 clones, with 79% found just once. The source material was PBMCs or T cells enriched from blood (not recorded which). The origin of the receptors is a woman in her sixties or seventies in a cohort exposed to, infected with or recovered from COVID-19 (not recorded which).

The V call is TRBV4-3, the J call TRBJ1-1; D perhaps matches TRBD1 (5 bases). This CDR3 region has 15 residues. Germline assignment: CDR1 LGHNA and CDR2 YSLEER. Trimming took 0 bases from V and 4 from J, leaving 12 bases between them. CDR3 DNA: TGCGCCAGCAGCCAAGATTTTGGGGGGGGCACTGAAGCTTTCTTT. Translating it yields CASSQDFGGGTEAFF.

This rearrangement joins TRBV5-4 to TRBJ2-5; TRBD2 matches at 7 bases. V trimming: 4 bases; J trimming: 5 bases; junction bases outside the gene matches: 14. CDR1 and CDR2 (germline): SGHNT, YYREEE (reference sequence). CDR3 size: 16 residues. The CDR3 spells CASSPDYRGVYETQYF. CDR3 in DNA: TGTGCCAGCAGCCCCGATTATCGGGGGGTATATGAGACCCAGTACTTC.

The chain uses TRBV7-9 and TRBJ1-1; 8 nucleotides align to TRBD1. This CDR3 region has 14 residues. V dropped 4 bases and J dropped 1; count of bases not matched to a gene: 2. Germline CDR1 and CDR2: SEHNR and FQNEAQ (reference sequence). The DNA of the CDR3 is TGTGCCAGCAGCTCACAGGGGGGGAACACTGAAGCTTTCTTT. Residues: CASSSQGGNTEAFF. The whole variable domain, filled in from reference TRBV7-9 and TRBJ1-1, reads DTGVSQNPRHKITKRGQNVTFRCDPISEHNRLYWYRQTLGQGPEFLTYFQNEAQLEKSRLLSDRFSAERPKGSFSTLEIQRTEQGDSAMYLCASSSQGGNTEAFFGQGTRLTVV.